The TCR beta chain under discussion was sequenced for a study of T-cell memory formation after mild COVID-19. By sample share, this clonotype is medium-sized. After 5'RACE with constant-segment primers, TCR alpha and TCR beta cDNA libraries carrying sample barcodes and UMIs were obtained. TCRdb ran MiXCR on the 5' RACE reads and lists one entry per CDR3 protein. The sample carries 100,000 to 150,000 distinct CDR3 sequences, over 15% recorded once. The CDR3 is 14 residues long. With V trimmed by 3 bases and J by 5 bases, 4 bases remained unmatched. The source of this sequence is a man aged 18 to 30 who had mild COVID-19 (a few samples of this study predate the infection). Cell type and time point are not known. Specimen: PBMCs or a T cell subset sorted from them (not recorded which). The chain carries TRBV12-3 or TRBV12-4 and TRBJ2-3; 8 bases map to TRBD2. CDR3 nucleotides: TGTGCCAGCAGTTTCGGGGGGGCCGGAGATACGCAGTATTTT. Its protein is CASSFGGAGDTQYF.